The T cell receptor (beta chain) described here comes from a study of cytomegalovirus exposure and HLA in healthy donors. The PCR employed 60 Vbeta primers together with 13 Jbeta primers. In the original workflow: Around 76 million unique TCR beta chains, roughly 10 million shared, were counted in a later analysis. The method was immunoSEQ multiplex PCR; TCRdb's version includes in-frame clones alone and lacks a portion of them. D and trimming come from the DNA, and the V and J calls and clone size come from that table. The table records over 95,000 clones, around 82% of them present only once. This clone has a handful of counts. Germline CDR1 and CDR2: SGHRS and YFSETQ. CDR3 length: 16 residues. Trimming shortened V by 0 bases and J by 6 bases, and 16 bases separated the two germline ends.

The chain uses TRBV5-1 and TRBJ2-1, with D possibly being TRBD1 (7 bases). Sample: PBMCs. The sequence derives from a woman aged 25 to 39 in good health and CMV-seropositive. CDR3 in DNA: TGCGCCAGCAGCTTGGGGGACAGAGCAGCGGGCAATGAGCAGTTCTTC. Residues: CASSLGDRAAGNEQFF.